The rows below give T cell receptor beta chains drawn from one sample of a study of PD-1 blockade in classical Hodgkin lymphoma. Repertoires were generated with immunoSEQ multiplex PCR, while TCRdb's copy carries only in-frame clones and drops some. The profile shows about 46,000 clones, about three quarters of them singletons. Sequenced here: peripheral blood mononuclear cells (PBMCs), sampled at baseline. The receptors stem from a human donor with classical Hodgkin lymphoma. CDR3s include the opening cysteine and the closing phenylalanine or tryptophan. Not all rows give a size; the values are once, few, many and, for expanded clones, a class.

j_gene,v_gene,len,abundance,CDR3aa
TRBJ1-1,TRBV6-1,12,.,CASSWKGQLTFF
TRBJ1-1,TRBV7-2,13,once,CASSREVVAEAFF
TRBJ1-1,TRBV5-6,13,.,CASSSEMNTEAFF
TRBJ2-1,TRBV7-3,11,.,CASSLGGEQFF
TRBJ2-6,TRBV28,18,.,CASSPRTGVLSGANVLTF
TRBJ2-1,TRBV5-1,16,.,CASSDPLPSSYNEQFF
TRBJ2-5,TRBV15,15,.,CATVPGLAGQETQYF
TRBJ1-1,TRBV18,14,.,CASSPRDRGTEAFF
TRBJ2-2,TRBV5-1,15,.,CASSLGQGVPGELFF
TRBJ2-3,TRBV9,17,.,CASSVATLGQGGDTQYF
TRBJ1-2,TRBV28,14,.,CASSLGKGRYGYTF
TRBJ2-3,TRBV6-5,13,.,CASSGSGTDTQYF
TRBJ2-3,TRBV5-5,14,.,CASSGLASTDTQYF
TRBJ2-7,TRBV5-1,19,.,CASSLSPGLAGAVAYEQYF
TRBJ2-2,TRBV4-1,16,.,CASSQPSAGDTGELFF
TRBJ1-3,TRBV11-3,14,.,CASSPGTVGNTIYF
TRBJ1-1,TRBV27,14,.,CASSSPGTNTEAFF
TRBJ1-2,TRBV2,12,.,CASGQASYGYTF
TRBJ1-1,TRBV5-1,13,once,CASNPLAGTEAFF
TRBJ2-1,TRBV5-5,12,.,CASSFPLNEQFF
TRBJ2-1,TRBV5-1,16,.,CASSLPSGFSYNEQFF
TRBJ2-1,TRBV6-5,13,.,CASSSGLTHEQFF
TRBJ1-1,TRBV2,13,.,CASRGTGNTEAFF
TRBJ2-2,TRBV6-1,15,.,CASSLNVGMIGELFF
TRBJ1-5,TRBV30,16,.,CACDVGTRAWGAPQHF
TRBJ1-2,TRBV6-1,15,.,CASNRGLGEDYGYTF
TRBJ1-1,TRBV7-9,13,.,CASSWTVNTEAFF
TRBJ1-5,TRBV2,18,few,CASRPFPDRPYSNQPQHF
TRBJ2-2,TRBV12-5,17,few,CASGSPSGRVSTGELFF
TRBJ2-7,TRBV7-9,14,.,CASSLVADSYEQYF
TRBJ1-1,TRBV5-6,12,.,CASSLGYTEAFF
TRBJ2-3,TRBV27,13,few,CASSFGRTDTQYF